This record looks at one T cell receptor beta chain sequence and its context. Its specificity is unknown. This specimen belongs to a study of OX40 agonist ivuxolimab in advanced cancers. Study-level information: Patients were treated with intravenous ivuxolimab, dosed at 0.01 to 10 mg/kg and infused every 2 weeks. Those treated in dose escalation had hepatocellular carcinoma, melanoma, renal cell cancer or head and neck cancer.

The study's findings and limits: There was clonal expansion of CD4+ and CD8+ blood T cells by week 6 at 0.1 to 3.0 mg/kg.

V gave up 2 bases and J gave up 9 bases, with 11 bases separating them. Germline values: CDR1 MDHEN, CDR2 SYDVKM. The CDR3 is 12 residues long. TCRdb's table, derived via immunoSEQ multiplex PCR, lists solely in-frame clones and lacks some. The sample gives tens of thousands of clones, more than 80% of which show up once; 20% to 25% is in the top ten. This TCR derives from an adult with an advanced solid tumor such as melanoma, head and neck, liver or kidney cancer. The sequencing used CD4+ or CD8+ T cells sorted from blood, collected in a trial of the OX40 agonist ivuxolimab. The chain combines TRBV28 with TRBJ2-7; perhaps TRBD1 as D (5 bases). For the CDR3, the DNA is TGTGCCAGCAGTTTACAGCCAACAGGGCAGTACTTC. Residues: CASSLQPTGQYF.